This TCR beta chain is drawn from a study of vaccination effects on CD4 cells after COVID-19. Study background: Participants were given two doses of BNT162b2 or mRNA-1273 vaccine.

Prior to sequencing, the ViraFEST assay stimulated PBMC with viral peptide pools, which expanded the antigen-specific CD4+ T cells. With about ten days of culture completed, CD4+ T cells were isolated. Vaccinated participants had no history of SARS-CoV-2 infection and tested negative for nucleocapsid antibodies. Wells of roughly 1.9 million PBMC each were grown with 8.5 to 10 IU/ml IL-2 and 9 to 10 ug/ml peptides. Method: immunoSEQ multiplex PCR; TCRdb's copy keeps in-frame clones and lacks some. The table has 40,000 to 45,000 clones, around three quarters seen once. The CDR3 length is 12 residues. V was pared by 5 bases and J by 14 bases, with 15 bases between. The study, taken as a whole, reports: Within healthy vaccinees, only 1 of 255 vaccine-induced clones displayed cross-reactivity with common cold coronaviruses.

Concerning this clone: Its antigen remains unidentified.

J is TRBJ1-4 and V is TRBV12-3 or TRBV12-4, with D possibly TRBD1 on 5 matching bases. Source: CD4+ T cells from PBMCs cultured with SARS-CoV-2 spike peptides, taken before COVID-19 vaccination. The receptor comes from a human donor who received a COVID-19 vaccine. CDR3 bases: TGTGCCAGCAGTGCTCAGGGCGGGCGGCTGTTTTTT. It specifies CASSAQGGRLFF.